This T cell receptor (beta chain) was profiled in a study of PD-L1 blockade in urothelial cancer. Across the study: Blood analysis occurred 3 weeks (second dose) and 6 weeks after treatment start. A median blood sample held approximately 140,000 T cells and about 89,000 unique TCRs.

Time point meaning: pretreatment peripheral blood. Patients were diagnosed with urothelial carcinoma, either locally advanced or metastatic. Germline assignment: CDR1 SGHVS and CDR2 FNYEAQ. The CDR3 extends over 11 amino acids. As for this clone: Sequence at one end of the junction differs from germline and may be a read error.

The table came from immunoSEQ multiplex PCR; TCRdb's copy has only in-frame clones and leaves some out. The sample shows tens of thousands of clones, over 75% of them seen only once. The input for sequencing was PBMCs, taken around atezolizumab (anti-PD-L1) treatment. The sequence was collected from a man aged 70-80 years with urothelial cancer. The V gene is TRBV7-6, the J gene TRBJ2-1, with unresolved D. This CDR3 reads CASSSNNEQFF. The DNA for the CDR3 is TGTGCCAGCAGCTCCAACAATGAGCAGTTCTTC.